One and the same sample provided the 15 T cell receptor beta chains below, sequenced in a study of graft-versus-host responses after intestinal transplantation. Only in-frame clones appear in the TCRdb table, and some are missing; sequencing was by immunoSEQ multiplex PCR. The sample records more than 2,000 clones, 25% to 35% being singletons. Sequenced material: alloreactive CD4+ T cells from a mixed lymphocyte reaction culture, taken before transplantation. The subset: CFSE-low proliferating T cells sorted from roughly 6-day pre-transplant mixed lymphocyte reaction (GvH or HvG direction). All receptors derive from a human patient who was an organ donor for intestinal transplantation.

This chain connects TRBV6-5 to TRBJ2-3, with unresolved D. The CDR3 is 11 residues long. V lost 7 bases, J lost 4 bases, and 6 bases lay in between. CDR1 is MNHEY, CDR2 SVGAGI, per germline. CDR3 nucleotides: TGTGCCAGCACTCGCGCAGATACGCAGTATTTT. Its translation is CASTRADTQYF.

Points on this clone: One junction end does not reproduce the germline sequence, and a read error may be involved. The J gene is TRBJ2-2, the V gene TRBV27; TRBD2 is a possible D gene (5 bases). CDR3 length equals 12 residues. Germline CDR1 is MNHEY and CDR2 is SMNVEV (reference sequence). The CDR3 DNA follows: TGTGCCGGCCTAAACCAAGGCCGGGGAGCTGTTTTT. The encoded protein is CAGLNQGRGAVF.

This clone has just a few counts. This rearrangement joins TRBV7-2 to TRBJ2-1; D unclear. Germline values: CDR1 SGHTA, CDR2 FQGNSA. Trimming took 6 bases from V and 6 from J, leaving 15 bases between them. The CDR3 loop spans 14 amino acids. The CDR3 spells CASRRETGANEQFF. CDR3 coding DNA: TGTGCCAGCAGGCGAGAAACGGGTGCCAATGAGCAGTTCTTC.

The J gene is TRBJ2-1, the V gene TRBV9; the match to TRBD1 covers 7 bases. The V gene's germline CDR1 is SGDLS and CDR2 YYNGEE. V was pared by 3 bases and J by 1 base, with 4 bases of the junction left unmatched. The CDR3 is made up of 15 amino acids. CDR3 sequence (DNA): TGTGCCAGCAGCGCCACGGGACAGTCCTACAATGAGCAGTTCTTC. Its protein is CASSATGQSYNEQFF.

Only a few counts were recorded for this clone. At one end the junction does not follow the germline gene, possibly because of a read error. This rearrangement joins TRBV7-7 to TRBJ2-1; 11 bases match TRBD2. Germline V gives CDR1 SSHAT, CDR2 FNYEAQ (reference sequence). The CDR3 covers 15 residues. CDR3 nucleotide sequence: TGTGCTAGCAGCTCCGAACTAGCGGGAGTTAGTGAGCAGTTCTTC. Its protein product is CASSSELAGVSEQFF. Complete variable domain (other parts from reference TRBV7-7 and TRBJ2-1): GAGVSQSPRYKVTKRGQDVTLRCDPISSHATLYWYQQALGQGPEFLTYFNYEAQPDKSGLPSDRFSAERPEGSISTLTIQRTEQRDSAMYRCASSSELAGVSEQFFGPGTRLTVL.

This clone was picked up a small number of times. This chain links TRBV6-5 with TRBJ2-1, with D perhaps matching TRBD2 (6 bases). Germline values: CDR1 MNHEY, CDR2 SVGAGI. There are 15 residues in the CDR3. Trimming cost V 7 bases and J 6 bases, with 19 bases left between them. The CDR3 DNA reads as TGTGCCAGCAACCTGGGACTCTGGGATCCCAATGAGCAGTTCTTC. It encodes CASNLGLWDPNEQFF.

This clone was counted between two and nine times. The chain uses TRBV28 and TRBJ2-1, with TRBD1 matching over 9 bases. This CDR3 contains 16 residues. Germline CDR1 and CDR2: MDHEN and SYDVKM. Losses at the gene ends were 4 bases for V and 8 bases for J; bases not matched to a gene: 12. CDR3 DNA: TGTGCCAGCAGTTCTACCGGGACAGGGAGTTTATATGAGCAGTTCTTC. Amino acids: CASSSTGTGSLYEQFF.

The CDR3 loop reads CASSPLSGTGGLDTEAFF. In DNA form, the CDR3 reads TGTGCCAGCAGCCCTCTATCCGGGACAGGGGGATTGGACACTGAAGCTTTCTTT. V usage is TRBV27 and J usage is TRBJ1-1, with 11 bases identical to TRBD1. The CDR3 runs 18 residues. V shed 6 bases and J 3 bases; nucleotides not matched to a gene: 15. The germline gives CDR1 MNHEY, CDR2 SMNVEV (reference sequence).

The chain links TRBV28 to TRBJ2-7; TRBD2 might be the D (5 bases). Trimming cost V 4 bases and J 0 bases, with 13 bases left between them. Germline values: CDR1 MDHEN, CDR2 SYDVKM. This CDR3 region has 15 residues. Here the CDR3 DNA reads TGTGCCAGCAGTTCTACCGGGGAGAGCTCCTACGAGCAGTACTTC. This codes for CASSSTGESSYEQYF.

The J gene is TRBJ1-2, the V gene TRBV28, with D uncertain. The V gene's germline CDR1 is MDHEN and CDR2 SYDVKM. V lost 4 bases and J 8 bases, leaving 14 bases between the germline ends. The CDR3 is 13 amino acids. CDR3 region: CASSSSTFWGYTF. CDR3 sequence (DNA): TGTGCCAGCAGTTCGTCGACTTTTTGGGGCTACACCTTC.

Written as DNA, the CDR3 is TGTGCCAGCAGCTTAGGAGACAGGGGGCTTAATGAAAAACTGTTTTTT. Protein sequence: CASSLGDRGLNEKLFF. This sequence joins TRBV7-6 and TRBJ1-4, with TRBD1 identical over 10 bases. This CDR3 is 16 amino acids long. CDR1 is SGHVS, CDR2 FNYEAQ, per germline. The V and J ends lost 1 base and 4 bases, in that order; junction bases with no gene match: 3.

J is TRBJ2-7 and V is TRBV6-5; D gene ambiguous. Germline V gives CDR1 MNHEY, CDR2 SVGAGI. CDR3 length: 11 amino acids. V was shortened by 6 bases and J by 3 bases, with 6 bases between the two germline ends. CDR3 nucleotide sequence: TGTGCCAGCAGGCGAAACTACGAGCAGTACTTC. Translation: CASRRNYEQYF.

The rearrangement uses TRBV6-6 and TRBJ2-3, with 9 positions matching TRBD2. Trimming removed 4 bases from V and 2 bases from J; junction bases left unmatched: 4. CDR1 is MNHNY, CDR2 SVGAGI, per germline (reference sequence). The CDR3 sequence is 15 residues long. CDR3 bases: TGTGCCAGCAGTTCCCCTAGCGGGATCACAGATACGCAGTATTTT. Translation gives CASSSPSGITDTQYF.

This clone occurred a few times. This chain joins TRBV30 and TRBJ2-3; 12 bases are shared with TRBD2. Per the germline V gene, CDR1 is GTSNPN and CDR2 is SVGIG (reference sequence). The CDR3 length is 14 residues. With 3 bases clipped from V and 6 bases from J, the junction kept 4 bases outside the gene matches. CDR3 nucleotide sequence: TGTGCCTGGAGGCCTAGCGGGAGGGCCGATACGCAGTATTTT. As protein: CAWRPSGRADTQYF.

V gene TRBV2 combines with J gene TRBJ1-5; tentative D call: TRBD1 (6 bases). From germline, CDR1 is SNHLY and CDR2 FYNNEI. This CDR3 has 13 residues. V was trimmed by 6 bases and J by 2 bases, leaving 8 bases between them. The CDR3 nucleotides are TGTGCCAGCAGGGACAGCCGCAATCAGCCCCAGCATTTT. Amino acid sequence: CASRDSRNQPQHF.